The rows below give T cell receptor beta chains drawn from one sample of a study of OX40 agonist ivuxolimab in advanced cancers. The protocol was immunoSEQ multiplex PCR, while the TCRdb copy is restricted to in-frame clones and leaves out a portion. Of around 30,000 clones in the sample, about 90% are singletons; the top ten hold 4% to 4.5%. The material was CD4+ or CD8+ T cells sorted from blood, obtained in a trial of the OX40 agonist ivuxolimab. The receptors originated from an adult with an advanced solid tumor such as melanoma, head and neck, liver or kidney cancer. CDR3s include the opening cysteine and the closing phenylalanine or tryptophan. Each record gives: J gene, D gene, V gene, clone size, CDR3 DNA, CDR3 protein. D genes are given only for firm matches. Clone size appears in some rows only: once, few, many, or a class for an expanded clone.

j_call: TRBJ2-5; d_call: TRBD2; v_call: TRBV29-1; clone_size: .; cdr3_nt: TGCAGCGTGACTAGCGGGGGGGAAGAGACCCAGTACTTC; cdr3_aa: CSVTSGGEETQYF
j_call: TRBJ2-2; d_call: .; v_call: TRBV28; clone_size: .; cdr3_nt: TGTGCCAGCAGTTTTACGGGTCCCACCGGGGAGCTGTTTTTT; cdr3_aa: CASSFTGPTGELFF
j_call: TRBJ1-2; d_call: .; v_call: TRBV5-4; clone_size: .; cdr3_nt: TGTGCCAGCAGCTTGGCCAACGTCCTAGATGGCTACACCTTC; cdr3_aa: CASSLANVLDGYTF
j_call: TRBJ2-3; d_call: TRBD2; v_call: TRBV14; clone_size: .; cdr3_nt: TGTGCCAGCAGCCGAGGACTAGCGGGGCGTACAGATACGCAGTATTTT; cdr3_aa: CASSRGLAGRTDTQYF
j_call: TRBJ2-3; d_call: .; v_call: TRBV18; clone_size: .; cdr3_nt: TGTGCCAGCTCACAGCAGGGGCCAGTCACAGATACGCAGTATTTT; cdr3_aa: CASSQQGPVTDTQYF
j_call: TRBJ1-4; d_call: .; v_call: TRBV5-4; clone_size: .; cdr3_nt: TGTGCCAGCAGCTTTTGGGGTGATGAAAAACTGTTTTTT; cdr3_aa: CASSFWGDEKLFF
j_call: TRBJ1-3; d_call: .; v_call: TRBV5-1; clone_size: .; cdr3_nt: TGCGCCAGCAGCCCGGGGACCGGTGGAAACACCATATATTTT; cdr3_aa: CASSPGTGGNTIYF
j_call: TRBJ2-4; d_call: TRBD2; v_call: TRBV6-4; clone_size: .; cdr3_nt: TGTGCCAGCAGTGACCTAGCGGGAGGGCCCGGCAAAAACATTCAGTACTTC; cdr3_aa: CASSDLAGGPGKNIQYF
j_call: TRBJ1-3; d_call: .; v_call: TRBV19; clone_size: .; cdr3_nt: TGTGCCAGTAGTCCAGGGACACGATCTACTGGAAACACCATATATTTT; cdr3_aa: CASSPGTRSTGNTIYF
j_call: TRBJ1-2; d_call: .; v_call: TRBV7-9; clone_size: .; cdr3_nt: TGTGCCAGCAGCCCCAGGGTAGGGGCGAGCTATGGCTACACCTTC; cdr3_aa: CASSPRVGASYGYTF
j_call: TRBJ2-6; d_call: .; v_call: TRBV13; clone_size: .; cdr3_nt: TGTGCCAGCAGCTTTTCGGTCGCTGGGGCCAACGTCCTGACTTTC; cdr3_aa: CASSFSVAGANVLTF
j_call: TRBJ2-5; d_call: .; v_call: TRBV28; clone_size: .; cdr3_nt: TGTGCCAGCAGTTTACCCCCAGCGGAGACCCAGTACTTC; cdr3_aa: CASSLPPAETQYF
j_call: TRBJ1-4; d_call: .; v_call: TRBV27; clone_size: .; cdr3_nt: TGTGCCAGCCGGCGGCGTTCCGGTGAAAAACTGTTTTTT; cdr3_aa: CASRRRSGEKLFF
j_call: TRBJ2-3; d_call: TRBD1; v_call: TRBV19; clone_size: .; cdr3_nt: TGTGCCAGTAGTAGGGGACAGATCACAGATACGCAGTATTTT; cdr3_aa: CASSRGQITDTQYF
j_call: TRBJ1-5; d_call: TRBD1; v_call: TRBV5-5; clone_size: once; cdr3_nt: TGTGCCAGCAGCTTAGGGACAGGGAGCAATCAGCCCCAGCATTTT; cdr3_aa: CASSLGTGSNQPQHF
j_call: TRBJ1-2; d_call: TRBD1; v_call: TRBV2; clone_size: .; cdr3_nt: TGTGCCAGCAGCCGCGTCGGGACAGCCATGGGGGGCTACACCTTC; cdr3_aa: CASSRVGTAMGGYTF
j_call: TRBJ2-7; d_call: .; v_call: TRBV30; clone_size: once; cdr3_nt: TGTGCCTGGAGTGTGACAGATTGGGAAAACTACGAGCAGTACTTC; cdr3_aa: CAWSVTDWENYEQYF
j_call: TRBJ1-2; d_call: .; v_call: TRBV19; clone_size: .; cdr3_nt: TGTGCCAGTAGTACGACAGGTTCGGGGGGCTACACCTTC; cdr3_aa: CASSTTGSGGYTF
j_call: TRBJ2-1; d_call: TRBD2; v_call: TRBV9; clone_size: .; cdr3_nt: TGTGCCAGCAGCGTACGTCCGGGACTAGCGGGGGGGCGTAATGAGCAGTTCTTC; cdr3_aa: CASSVRPGLAGGRNEQFF
j_call: TRBJ2-7; d_call: TRBD1; v_call: TRBV13; clone_size: .; cdr3_nt: TGTGCCAGCAGCGGCCGGGCCACAGGGGCCTACGAGCAGTACTTC; cdr3_aa: CASSGRATGAYEQYF
j_call: TRBJ1-2; d_call: .; v_call: TRBV7-2; clone_size: .; cdr3_nt: TGTGCTAGCGGGGCAGGGAGTTTTCGGTATGGCTACACCTTC; cdr3_aa: CASGAGSFRYGYTF
j_call: TRBJ2-2; d_call: .; v_call: TRBV7-3; clone_size: .; cdr3_nt: TGTGCCAGCAGCCCCGGTCCCGACACCGGGGAGCTGTTTTTT; cdr3_aa: CASSPGPDTGELFF
j_call: TRBJ1-2; d_call: .; v_call: TRBV30; clone_size: .; cdr3_nt: TGTGCCTGGAGTGTTAGGCAGGACCATAATGGCTACACCTTC; cdr3_aa: CAWSVRQDHNGYTF
j_call: TRBJ2-7; d_call: .; v_call: TRBV4-3; clone_size: .; cdr3_nt: TGCGCCAGCAGCCAAGATTTGGGGGACGAGCAGTACTTC; cdr3_aa: CASSQDLGDEQYF
j_call: TRBJ1-1; d_call: .; v_call: TRBV28; clone_size: .; cdr3_nt: TGTGCCAGCAGTGAGGAGAACACTGAAGCTTTCTTT; cdr3_aa: CASSEENTEAFF
j_call: TRBJ2-7; d_call: .; v_call: TRBV7-9; clone_size: .; cdr3_nt: TGTGCCAGCAGCTATGGCAGAAGCTCCTACGAGCAGTACTTC; cdr3_aa: CASSYGRSSYEQYF
j_call: TRBJ2-7; d_call: .; v_call: TRBV11-2; clone_size: .; cdr3_nt: TGTGCCAGCAGCTTAGGAGGCGGGTTCCGTTCTGGCGAGCAGTACTTC; cdr3_aa: CASSLGGGFRSGEQYF
j_call: TRBJ2-6; d_call: .; v_call: TRBV12-5; clone_size: .; cdr3_nt: TGTGCTAGTGGTTTTGTCAGGGAGGGGGACTCTGGGGCCAACGTCCTGACTTTC; cdr3_aa: CASGFVREGDSGANVLTF
j_call: TRBJ2-2; d_call: TRBD2; v_call: TRBV5-8; clone_size: .; cdr3_nt: TGTGCCAGCAGCAAAATAGCGGGAGAGGACACCGGGGAGCTGTTTTTT; cdr3_aa: CASSKIAGEDTGELFF
j_call: TRBJ2-3; d_call: .; v_call: TRBV7-2; clone_size: .; cdr3_nt: TGTGCCAGCAGCTTGAATAGGGGGACAGATACGCAGTATTTT; cdr3_aa: CASSLNRGTDTQYF
j_call: TRBJ1-1; d_call: .; v_call: TRBV6-5; clone_size: .; cdr3_nt: TGTGCCAGCAGCCCGGGGACCGCGAACACTGAAGCTTTCTTT; cdr3_aa: CASSPGTANTEAFF
j_call: TRBJ1-1; d_call: .; v_call: TRBV19; clone_size: few; cdr3_nt: TGTGCCAGTAGTCCCCTTTTGGGGAGCACTGAAGCTTTCTTT; cdr3_aa: CASSPLLGSTEAFF
j_call: TRBJ2-3; d_call: .; v_call: TRBV18; clone_size: .; cdr3_nt: TGTGCCAGCTCACCATCCGATACGCAGTATTTT; cdr3_aa: CASSPSDTQYF
j_call: TRBJ2-5; d_call: TRBD1; v_call: TRBV6-1; clone_size: once; cdr3_nt: TGTGCCAGCAACCCGACAGGGACGGGGGAGACCCAGTACTTC; cdr3_aa: CASNPTGTGETQYF